A selection of T cell receptor beta chains follows, all from one sample in a study of T cells after yellow fever vaccination. TCRdb ran MiXCR on the 5' RACE reads and lists one entry per CDR3 protein. This sample has under 200,000 distinct CDR3 sequences, with roughly 9.6% found just once. The material was CD8+ T cells sorted from PBMCs, obtained 15 days after the yellow fever booster vaccination. The receptors here all came from a man aged 18 to 30 who received the YFV17D yellow fever vaccine. Both conserved end residues are trimmed from each CDR3. Fields, in order: V gene, J gene, D gene, CDR3 protein. A D gene is named only where the DNA matches it firmly.

v_gene: TRBV5-1; j_gene: TRBJ2-1; d_gene: -; CDR3aa: ASSLAGNNEQF
v_gene: TRBV6-2/TRBV6-3; j_gene: TRBJ1-2; d_gene: -; CDR3aa: ASRSNRANGYT
v_gene: TRBV15; j_gene: TRBJ2-5; d_gene: TRBD1; CDR3aa: ATSRDLQQGARETQY
v_gene: TRBV9; j_gene: TRBJ2-1; d_gene: -; CDR3aa: ASSVERVWNNEQF
v_gene: TRBV27; j_gene: TRBJ1-2; d_gene: -; CDR3aa: ASSLIGTNYGYT
v_gene: TRBV6-6; j_gene: TRBJ2-2; d_gene: TRBD1; CDR3aa: ASSYSFRQGGNTGELF
v_gene: TRBV4-2; j_gene: TRBJ2-3; d_gene: TRBD2; CDR3aa: ASSQDPLAGGTDTQY
v_gene: TRBV12-3/TRBV12-4; j_gene: TRBJ1-5; d_gene: -; CDR3aa: ASSTTASHQPQH
v_gene: TRBV6-2/TRBV6-3; j_gene: TRBJ2-2; d_gene: -; CDR3aa: ASSLATPRSGELF
v_gene: TRBV6-5; j_gene: TRBJ1-1; d_gene: -; CDR3aa: ASSTGTEAF
v_gene: TRBV5-1; j_gene: TRBJ2-1; d_gene: -; CDR3aa: ASSLGQGKDNEQF
v_gene: TRBV4-3; j_gene: TRBJ2-3; d_gene: -; CDR3aa: ASIGTSSTDTQY
v_gene: TRBV7-6; j_gene: TRBJ1-6; d_gene: -; CDR3aa: ASSFSGVGSPLH
v_gene: TRBV4-3; j_gene: TRBJ2-2; d_gene: TRBD2; CDR3aa: ASSPGLAGGELF
v_gene: TRBV6-2/TRBV6-3; j_gene: TRBJ2-7; d_gene: -; CDR3aa: ASSYLREQY
v_gene: TRBV29-1; j_gene: TRBJ2-1; d_gene: TRBD2; CDR3aa: SVEGLEEIYNEQF
v_gene: TRBV20-1; j_gene: TRBJ2-7; d_gene: TRBD2; CDR3aa: SARSGGEDHEQY
v_gene: TRBV29-1; j_gene: TRBJ2-3; d_gene: TRBD2; CDR3aa: SVVGLAGLTDTQY
v_gene: TRBV4-1; j_gene: TRBJ2-2; d_gene: -; CDR3aa: ASSQAIKTGELF
v_gene: TRBV3-1; j_gene: TRBJ2-7; d_gene: -; CDR3aa: ASSRKGSREQY
v_gene: TRBV6-2/TRBV6-3; j_gene: TRBJ1-1; d_gene: -; CDR3aa: ASSYPTMGNTEAF
v_gene: TRBV6-4; j_gene: TRBJ1-1; d_gene: TRBD1; CDR3aa: ASSASPGGAEAF
v_gene: TRBV20-1; j_gene: TRBJ2-1; d_gene: -; CDR3aa: SARDFYNEQF
v_gene: TRBV7-9; j_gene: TRBJ1-2; d_gene: -; CDR3aa: ASSPKTVWDGYT
v_gene: TRBV15; j_gene: TRBJ2-5; d_gene: -; CDR3aa: ATSRVGPQETQY
v_gene: TRBV7-8; j_gene: TRBJ2-1; d_gene: TRBD2; CDR3aa: ASRTPSGGAYNEQF
v_gene: TRBV6-6; j_gene: TRBJ2-3; d_gene: -; CDR3aa: ASSSTTTTN
v_gene: TRBV7-3; j_gene: TRBJ2-2; d_gene: -; CDR3aa: ASSQDSNTGELF
v_gene: TRBV5-1; j_gene: TRBJ2-1; d_gene: -; CDR3aa: ASSFADTYNEQF
v_gene: TRBV10-3; j_gene: TRBJ2-3; d_gene: TRBD1; CDR3aa: AIAPLQGAGDTQY
v_gene: TRBV11-2; j_gene: TRBJ2-1; d_gene: -; CDR3aa: ASRELASIYNEQF
v_gene: TRBV18; j_gene: TRBJ2-7; d_gene: -; CDR3aa: ASSPGVGRGGDEQY
v_gene: TRBV9; j_gene: TRBJ2-7; d_gene: -; CDR3aa: ASSVGQNSYEQY
v_gene: TRBV25-1; j_gene: TRBJ1-1; d_gene: TRBD1; CDR3aa: ASSRTGQHTEAF
v_gene: TRBV3-1; j_gene: TRBJ2-2; d_gene: -; CDR3aa: ASSQDAPGTGELF
v_gene: TRBV13; j_gene: TRBJ2-4; d_gene: TRBD2; CDR3aa: ASSPRGAGGAKNIQY
v_gene: TRBV20-1; j_gene: TRBJ1-5; d_gene: TRBD1; CDR3aa: SARPLGQGDQPQH
v_gene: TRBV5-1; j_gene: TRBJ2-1; d_gene: TRBD2; CDR3aa: ASSLGSGGSYNEQF
v_gene: TRBV7-2; j_gene: TRBJ1-1; d_gene: -; CDR3aa: ASSRTVGGTEAF
v_gene: TRBV12-3/TRBV12-4; j_gene: TRBJ2-3; d_gene: -; CDR3aa: ASSPAGIHTQY
v_gene: TRBV12-5; j_gene: TRBJ2-1; d_gene: TRBD1; CDR3aa: ASGLLDRDNEQF
v_gene: TRBV6-2/TRBV6-3; j_gene: TRBJ2-1; d_gene: TRBD2; CDR3aa: ASSLGGSGGFYNEQF
v_gene: TRBV4-1; j_gene: TRBJ1-1; d_gene: -; CDR3aa: ASRGDSREAF
v_gene: TRBV5-1; j_gene: TRBJ2-5; d_gene: TRBD2; CDR3aa: ASRSTGLLQETQY
v_gene: TRBV4-1; j_gene: TRBJ1-2; d_gene: -; CDR3aa: ASSSYGDINYGYT
v_gene: TRBV27; j_gene: TRBJ1-5; d_gene: -; CDR3aa: ASSLGGSDQPQH
v_gene: TRBV6-2/TRBV6-3; j_gene: TRBJ2-7; d_gene: -; CDR3aa: ASSYSPDLGEQY
v_gene: TRBV9; j_gene: TRBJ2-1; d_gene: -; CDR3aa: ASSVVPRANEQF
v_gene: TRBV12-3/TRBV12-4; j_gene: TRBJ1-1; d_gene: TRBD1; CDR3aa: ASSWTGGSDAF
v_gene: TRBV5-6; j_gene: TRBJ2-5; d_gene: TRBD2; CDR3aa: ASSSAVLAEETQY
v_gene: TRBV29-1; j_gene: TRBJ2-5; d_gene: TRBD2; CDR3aa: SVTTSGGAQETQY